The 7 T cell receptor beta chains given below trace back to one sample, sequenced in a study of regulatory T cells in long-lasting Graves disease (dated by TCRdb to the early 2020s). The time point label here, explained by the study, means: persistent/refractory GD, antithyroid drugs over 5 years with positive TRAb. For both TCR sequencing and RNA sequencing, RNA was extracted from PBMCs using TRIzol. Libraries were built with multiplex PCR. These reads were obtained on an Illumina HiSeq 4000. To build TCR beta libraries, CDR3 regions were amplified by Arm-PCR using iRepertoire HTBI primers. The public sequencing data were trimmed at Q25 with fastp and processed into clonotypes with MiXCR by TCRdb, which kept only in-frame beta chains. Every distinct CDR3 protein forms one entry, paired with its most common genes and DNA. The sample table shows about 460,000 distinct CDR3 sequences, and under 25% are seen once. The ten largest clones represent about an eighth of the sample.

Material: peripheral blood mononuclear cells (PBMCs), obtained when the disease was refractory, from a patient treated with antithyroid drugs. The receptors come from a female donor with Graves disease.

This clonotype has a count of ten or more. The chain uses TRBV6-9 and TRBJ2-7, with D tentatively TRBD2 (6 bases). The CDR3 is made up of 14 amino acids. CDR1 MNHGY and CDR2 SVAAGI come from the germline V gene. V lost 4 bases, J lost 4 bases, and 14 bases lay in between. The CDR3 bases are TGTGCCAGCAGTTCCGAGGGAGGAGGGTACGAGCAGTACTTC. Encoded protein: CASSSEGGGYEQYF.

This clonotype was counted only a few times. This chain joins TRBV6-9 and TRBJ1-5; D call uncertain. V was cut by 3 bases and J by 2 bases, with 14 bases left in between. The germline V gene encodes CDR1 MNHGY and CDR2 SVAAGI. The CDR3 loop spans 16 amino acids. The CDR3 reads CASSYQKGIGNQPQHF. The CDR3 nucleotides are TGTGCCAGCAGTTACCAAAAGGGTATCGGCAATCAGCCCCAGCATTTT.

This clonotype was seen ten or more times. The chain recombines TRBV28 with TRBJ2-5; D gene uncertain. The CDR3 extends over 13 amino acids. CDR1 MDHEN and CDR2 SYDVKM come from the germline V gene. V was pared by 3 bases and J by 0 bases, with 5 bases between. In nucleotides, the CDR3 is TGTGCCAGCAGTTTCGCGTACCAAGAGACCCAGTACTTC. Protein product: CASSFAYQETQYF.

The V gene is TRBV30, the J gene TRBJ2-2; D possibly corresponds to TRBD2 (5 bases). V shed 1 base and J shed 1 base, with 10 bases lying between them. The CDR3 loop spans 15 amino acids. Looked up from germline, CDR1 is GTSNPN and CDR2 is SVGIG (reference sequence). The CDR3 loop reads CAWSGGPLNTGELFF. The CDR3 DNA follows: TGTGCCTGGAGTGGAGGGCCATTGAACACCGGGGAGCTGTTTTTT. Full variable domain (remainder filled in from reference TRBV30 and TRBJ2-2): SQTIHQWPATLVQPVGSPLSLECTVEGTSNPNLYWYRQAAGRGLQLLFYSVGIGQISSEVPQNLSASRPQDRQFILSSKKLLLSDSGFYLCAWSGGPLNTGELFFGEGSRLTVL.

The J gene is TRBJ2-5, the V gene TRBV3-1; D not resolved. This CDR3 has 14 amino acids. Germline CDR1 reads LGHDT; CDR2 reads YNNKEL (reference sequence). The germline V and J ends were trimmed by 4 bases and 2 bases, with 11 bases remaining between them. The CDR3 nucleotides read TGTGCCAGCAGCCCCGCCCAGGCGCAAGAGACCCAGTACTTC. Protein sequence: CASSPAQAQETQYF.

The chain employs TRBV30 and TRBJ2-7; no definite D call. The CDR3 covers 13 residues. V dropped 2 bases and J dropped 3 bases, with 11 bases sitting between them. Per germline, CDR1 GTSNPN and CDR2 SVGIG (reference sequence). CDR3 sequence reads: CAWSTDRDYEQYF. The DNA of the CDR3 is TGTGCCTGGAGTACCGATAGAGACTACGAGCAGTACTTC. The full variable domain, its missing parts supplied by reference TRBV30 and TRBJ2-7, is SQTIHQWPATLVQPVGSPLSLECTVEGTSNPNLYWYRQAAGRGLQLLFYSVGIGQISSEVPQNLSASRPQDRQFILSSKKLLLSDSGFYLCAWSTDRDYEQYFGPGTRLTVT.

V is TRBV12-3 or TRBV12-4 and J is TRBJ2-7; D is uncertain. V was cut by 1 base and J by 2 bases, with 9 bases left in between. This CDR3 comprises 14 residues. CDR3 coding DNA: TGTGCCAGCAGTTTAGATCTGGGTGCCTACGAGCAGTACTTC. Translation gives CASSLDLGAYEQYF.